This TCR beta chain stems from a study of CD8 T cells in ankylosing spondylitis. Study-wide findings and caveats: One TCR beta motif, made up of roughly eight highly homologous variants, appeared characteristic of ankylosing spondylitis blood. Previously reported in reactive arthritis synovial fluid and blood were some of the motif variants.

One entry per CDR3 protein, called by TCRdb with MiXCR from the 5' RACE reads. The sample carries 450,000 to 550,000 distinct CDR3 sequences, approximately 5% recorded once. Germline CDR1 LGHDT, CDR2 YNNKEL (reference sequence). Between the trimmed V and J ends, which lost 3 bases and 2 bases, there was a span of 8 bases. The CDR3 totals 14 residues. The sample holds many counts of this clonotype. Its antigen is not identified. The chain carries TRBV3-1 and TRBJ2-1; D may be TRBD2 (6 bases). The sequence came from a male donor with ankylosing spondylitis. Sequencing was done on a sample of blood, either unsorted or a sorted T cell fraction (not recorded which). CDR3 bases: TGTGCCAGCAGCCAGCCGGGGGCCTACAATGAGCAGTTCTTC. This encodes CASSQPGAYNEQFF.